Listed below are T cell receptor beta chains from one sample, sequenced in a study of blood T cell repertoires in COVID-19. Method: immunoSEQ multiplex PCR; TCRdb's copy keeps in-frame clones and lacks some. The data show roughly 280,000 clones, around nine tenths seen once. What was sequenced was peripheral blood. The source is a woman between 55 and 75 years old with COVID-19, enrolled during active disease. Each CDR3 is given with its conserved first and last residue. A D gene is named only where the DNA matches it firmly. For some rows the clone size is stated as once, few or many, or as a class when expanded; others skip it.

abundance,d_gene,j_gene,v_gene,CDR3nt,CDR3aa
-,-,TRBJ2-3,TRBV28,TGTGCCAGCGACAAACAGGGTCTGCGCACAGATACGCAGTATTTT,CASDKQGLRTDTQYF
-,TRBD1,TRBJ1-2,TRBV7-2,TGTGCCAGCAGCCTTAGACAGGGCGGTCGAGGCTATGGCTACACCTTC,CASSLRQGGRGYGYTF
-,-,TRBJ1-5,TRBV6-5,TGTGCCAGCAGACAAACGCAGCCCCAGCATTTT,CASRQTQPQHF
-,-,TRBJ1-3,TRBV5-5,TGTGCCAGCAGCTTAACACAGGACAGCTCTGGAAACACCATATATTTT,CASSLTQDSSGNTIYF
few,-,TRBJ1-2,TRBV5-1,TGCGCCAGCAGCTTGGGATCAGGGGAAGGCTCCTATGGCTACACCTTC,CASSLGSGEGSYGYTF
-,-,TRBJ2-1,TRBV6-2/TRBV6-3,TGTGCCAGCAGTTACGGGCAGCCCTACAATGAGCAGTTCTTC,CASSYGQPYNEQFF
-,-,TRBJ2-4,TRBV19,TGTGCCAGTAATGACCTGGAGAAAAACATTCAGTACTTC,CASNDLEKNIQYF
-,TRBD2,TRBJ2-3,TRBV2,TGTGCCAGCAGCCCGGGACTAGCGGGAACAGATACGCAGTATTTT,CASSPGLAGTDTQYF
-,TRBD2,TRBJ2-5,TRBV7-2,TGTGCCAGCAGCTACCCTGGCGGGAGGGAATACCAAGAGACCCAGTACTTC,CASSYPGGREYQETQYF
-,-,TRBJ2-1,TRBV24-1,TGTGCCACCAGTGGGGCCGGGAGCCTCAATGAGCAGTTCTTC,CATSGAGSLNEQFF
-,-,TRBJ1-1,TRBV5-1,TGCGCCAGCAGCGAGAACAGTGTAAACACTGAAGCTTTCTTT,CASSENSVNTEAFF
few,-,TRBJ2-3,TRBV7-9,TGTGCCAGCAGCCAAAGGGGGACAGATACGCAGTATTTT,CASSQRGTDTQYF
-,TRBD1,TRBJ1-5,TRBV28,TGTGCCAGCAGTCGAAGTGGACAGGTTAGCAATCAGCCCCAGCATTTT,CASSRSGQVSNQPQHF
-,TRBD1,TRBJ1-2,TRBV19,TGTGCCAGTACCCTTCGACAGGGCTTGTATGGCTACACCTTC,CASTLRQGLYGYTF
-,-,TRBJ2-2,TRBV10-3,TGTGCCATCAGTGGATCAGTGAAATCTTACACCGGGGAGCTGTTTTTT,CAISGSVKSYTGELFF
-,-,TRBJ1-5,TRBV27,TGTGCCAGCAGTCCCGCGGGCTCATACAGCCCGGCCCAGCCCCAGCATTTT,CASSPAGSYSPAQPQHF
-,TRBD2,TRBJ2-3,TRBV19,TGTGCCAGTAGAGGACTAGCGGGAGGGGCAGATACGCAGTATTTT,CASRGLAGGADTQYF
-,-,TRBJ2-1,TRBV27,TGTGCCAGCAGCCTAGGGGGGAGGGCTCGAAATGAGCAGTTCTTC,CASSLGGRARNEQFF
-,-,TRBJ2-2,TRBV6-5,TGTGCCAGCAGTCCTCGACAGTTGGCCGGGGAGCTGTTTTTT,CASSPRQLAGELFF
-,-,TRBJ2-7,TRBV3-1/TRBV3-2,TGTGCCAGCAGCCAAGTCGCCGGTGAGGACGAGCAGTACTTC,CASSQVAGEDEQYF
-,-,TRBJ2-5,TRBV30,TGTGCCTGGAATCCCGGCGAGGGGGCCCAGTACTTC,CAWNPGEGAQYF
-,TRBD1,TRBJ2-7,TRBV28,TGTGCCAGCACCACAGGGGCCTCCTACGAGCAGTACTTC,CASTTGASYEQYF
-,TRBD1,TRBJ1-1,TRBV7-2,TGTGCCAGCAGCTTACGGGACAGGGGGCCCGGCACTGAAGCTTTCTTT,CASSLRDRGPGTEAFF
few,TRBD2,TRBJ2-1,TRBV10-3,TGTGCCATCGAGGCTGCTGGCGGGAGAGGAACCTACAATGAGCAGTTCTTC,CAIEAAGGRGTYNEQFF
-,-,TRBJ1-2,TRBV4-3,TGCGCCAGCAGCCAAGATGGGAGGCGGAGTGGCTACACCTTC,CASSQDGRRSGYTF
few,-,TRBJ1-4,TRBV28,TGTGCCAGCACCTTGGGTAGGGGTAATGAAAAACTGTTTTTT,CASTLGRGNEKLFF
-,TRBD2,TRBJ2-3,TRBV29-1,TGCAGCGTCGGGACTAGCGGGATGACAGATACGCAGTATTTT,CSVGTSGMTDTQYF
-,TRBD2,TRBJ2-3,TRBV5-1,TGCGCCAGCAGCTTGGCCTCTACGGGAGGGCCGACAGATACGCAGTATTTT,CASSLASTGGPTDTQYF
-,-,TRBJ1-2,TRBV10-1,TGCGCCAGCGGCCACGCGGATGGTGGCTACACCTTC,CASGHADGGYTF
-,TRBD2,TRBJ2-1,TRBV7-2,TGTGCCAGCAGCTTCGGGAGGCAAGGGTCCTACAATGAGCAGTTCTTC,CASSFGRQGSYNEQFF
-,TRBD1,TRBJ1-5,TRBV7-2,TGTGCCAGCAGCCCGGGACAGGGCCACAATCAGCCCCAGCATTTT,CASSPGQGHNQPQHF
-,TRBD2,TRBJ2-3,TRBV14,TGTGCCAGCAGCCGACGACTAGCGGGAGGCGTACAGGTTCAGACAGATACGCAGTATTTT,CASSRRLAGGVQVQTDTQYF
few,-,TRBJ1-5,TRBV2,TGTGCCAGCAGCCCTAGGACAGTACATAGCAATCAGCCCCAGCATTTT,CASSPRTVHSNQPQHF
-,-,TRBJ1-1,TRBV4-1,TGCGCCAGCAGCCAAGCTTCGGGACTCCGGCCGAACACTGAAGCTTTCTTT,CASSQASGLRPNTEAFF
-,-,TRBJ1-5,TRBV19,TGTGCCAGTAGTATCGGTCGAGGGCCCAATCAGCCCCAGCATTTT,CASSIGRGPNQPQHF
-,TRBD2,TRBJ2-1,TRBV9,TGTGCCAGCAGTCCGACCCTAGCGGTTGGGGGTAATGAGCAGTTCTTC,CASSPTLAVGGNEQFF
-,-,TRBJ1-3,TRBV7-6,TGTGCCAGCAGCTTAACTGGGGCCTCCTCTGGAAACACCATATATTTT,CASSLTGASSGNTIYF
few,-,TRBJ2-7,TRBV11-1,TGTGCCAGCAGCTTAAGCCACCTCTTTGAGCAGTACTTC,CASSLSHLFEQYF
-,-,TRBJ1-1,TRBV18,TGTGCCAGCTCACCGTCGAGTCAACGAGCTTTCTTT,CASSPSSQRAFF
-,-,TRBJ2-5,TRBV3-1/TRBV3-2,TGTGCCAGCAGCCACCCCGGGGGAGGTGGAGAGACCCAGTACTTC,CASSHPGGGGETQYF
once,-,TRBJ2-1,TRBV5-1,TGCGCCAGCAGCTCAGGGTCCCGCACTACAAATGAGCAGTTCTTC,CASSSGSRTTNEQFF
-,-,TRBJ1-2,TRBV28,TGTGCCAGCAGTGAGCGGAATAACTATGGCTACACCTTC,CASSERNNYGYTF
-,TRBD1,TRBJ1-2,TRBV19,TGTGCCAGTAGTCCCGGGACAGCCTATGGCTACACCTTC,CASSPGTAYGYTF
-,TRBD2,TRBJ2-3,TRBV6-5,TGTGCCAGCAGTCCGATAGCGGGTGGCACAGATACGCAGTATTTT,CASSPIAGGTDTQYF
-,TRBD2,TRBJ2-7,TRBV7-9,TGTGCCAGCAGCTTTGTGGGGGACTACTCCTACGAGCAGTACTTC,CASSFVGDYSYEQYF
few,TRBD1,TRBJ1-2,TRBV27,TGTGCCAGCAGTGCCGGGACAGGGCTTACTAACTATGGCTACACCTTC,CASSAGTGLTNYGYTF
-,TRBD1,TRBJ1-3,TRBV28,TGTGCCAGCAGTAACCCCGGGACAGGCCGAAACACCATATATTTT,CASSNPGTGRNTIYF
-,-,TRBJ2-3,TRBV12-5,TGTGCTAGTGGGGGACCGGGACTTAGCACAGATACGCAGTATTTT,CASGGPGLSTDTQYF
few,TRBD1,TRBJ1-6,TRBV30,TGTGCTGCAACCGGGACAGGGTCCAATTCACCCCTCCACTTT,CAATGTGSNSPLHF
-,TRBD1,TRBJ1-4,TRBV6-5,TGTGCCAGCAGTTACTCGTCGGGACAGGGTAATGAAAAACTGTTTTTT,CASSYSSGQGNEKLFF
-,TRBD2,TRBJ2-1,TRBV6-6,TGTGCCAGCAGACGAGCGGGGGGGAACAATGAGCAGTTCTTC,CASRRAGGNNEQFF
-,TRBD1,TRBJ1-1,TRBV5-1,TGCGCCAGCAGCTCTTCTCCAGGGGGCCGGAACACTGAAGCTTTCTTT,CASSSSPGGRNTEAFF
once,-,TRBJ1-2,TRBV27,TGTGCCAGCAGTTTACGCAACCGGGTCGGCTACACCTTC,CASSLRNRVGYTF
-,TRBD1,TRBJ1-6,TRBV28,TGTGCCAGCAGCGGACAGGGCTATTCACCCCTCCACTTT,CASSGQGYSPLHF
-,-,TRBJ2-2,TRBV9,TGTGCCAGCAGCGTAGCAGGGCCGAACACCGGGGAGCTGTTTTTT,CASSVAGPNTGELFF
once,TRBD1,TRBJ1-2,TRBV4-3,TGCGCCAGCAGCCAAGTACAGGGACAGGGGGCTGGCTACACCTTC,CASSQVQGQGAGYTF
-,TRBD1,TRBJ1-6,TRBV6-5,TGTGCCAGCAGATTCCGGACAGGGCGAAATTCACCCCTCCACTTT,CASRFRTGRNSPLHF
-,TRBD2,TRBJ2-1,TRBV6-2/TRBV6-3,TGTGCCAGCAGTCTAACTAGCGGGAGGGCCGGAGAGCAGTTCTTC,CASSLTSGRAGEQFF